This T cell receptor beta chain was documented in a study of shared clonotypes between healthy human individuals. The wider study: CD8 memory received one plate per donor, CD8 naive two, CD4 memory three and CD4 naive three.

As to this clone: Its antigen is unidentified.

V was clipped by 6 bases and J by 4 bases; unmatched bases: 2. CDR1 is SNHLY and CDR2 is FYNNEI in the germline V gene. The CDR3 is 13 residues long. Study-wide points: The rarefaction results pointed to incomplete sorted-subset sequencing despite large depth. Across subsets, estimated richness was generally greater for naive than for memory populations.

When replicate PCRs were run on sorted subsets, they used around 200 ng DNA, approximately 27,000 T cell genomes. Generated by immunoSEQ multiplex PCR, the TCRdb table keeps only in-frame clones and is missing some. The sample lists 2 million to 2.5 million clones, 95% occurring once. The chain employs TRBV2 and TRBJ2-2; 7 bases align to TRBD1. This TCR derives from a young man in good health. Specimen: naive CD4+ T cells sorted from blood. Sample subset: CD45RA+ positively selected. CDR3 region: CASSPGGTGELFF. Written as DNA, the CDR3 is TGTGCCAGCAGCCCAGGGGGCACCGGGGAGCTGTTTTTT.